The T cell receptor beta chain described here comes from a study of CD4 T cells in relation to SARS-CoV-2 and coronaviruses. About the study: Convalescent donors were aged about 21 to 72, with median about 40 years. Study-wide points: Compared with monoreactive clones, crossreactive clones showed significantly weaker SARS-CoV-2 expansion. No donor gave both pre-pandemic and post-infection samples.

As for this clone: No antigen is known for it.

Produced via immunoSEQ multiplex PCR; TCRdb's table is partial and in-frame only. Among around 31,000 clones, around 80% were seen once, and the ten largest hold 3% to 4%. For about nine days, roughly 9.4 x 10^4 sorted CD4+ cells grew with T cell-depleted PBMCs and CEF. This CDR3 has 20 amino acids. Germline CDR1 reads SGHRS; CDR2 reads YFSETQ. Trimming took 4 bases from V and 0 from J; bases not matched to a gene: 20. The sequencing sample was made of memory CD4+ T cells from PBMCs, cultured in vitro. The chain links TRBV5-1 to TRBJ2-7; 9 nucleotides agree with TRBD1. The receptor was derived from an adult with COVID-19. The CDR3 is CASSPPGGQGDGGVSYEQYF. CDR3 bases: TGCGCCAGCAGCCCGCCTGGGGGACAGGGAGATGGCGGTGTCTCCTACGAGCAGTACTTC.